The sequence of this TCR beta chain was determined in a study of human T cells and chemical hapten exposure. Sample time point: pre-sensitization, week 0. Treatment indicated: therapeutic diphenylcyclopropenone sensitization with weekly scalp DPC. This CDR3 has 12 amino acids. The ends lost 1 base at V and 10 bases at J; junction bases unmatched: 5. Germline V gene sequence: CDR1 SQVTM, CDR2 ANQGSEA. TCRdb analysed the RACE reads with MiXCR anew, one entry per CDR3 protein. The profile shows a few hundred thousand distinct CDR3 sequences, 7.5% to 9% of them singletons. The chain has TRBV29-1 and TRBJ2-7; TRBD2 matches 9 bases. The TCR originated in a woman aged 40 to 50 with alopecia areata. Some clones in this sample may be carry-over from other donors' samples. The sample in question was whole blood, obtained in connection with sensitization to the hapten diphenylcyclopropenone (DPC). Here the CDR3 reads CSVEVALAGQYF. In nucleotides, the CDR3 is TGCAGCGTTGAAGTAGCCCTAGCGGGACAGTACTTC.